This TCR beta chain emerged from a study of blood T cells in healthy people across ages. The CDR3 has 13 residues. Germline CDR1 reads SGHVS; CDR2 reads FQNEAQ. With 5 bases clipped from V and 6 bases from J, the junction kept 4 bases outside the gene matches. This clonotype was counted a few times. Through a sample-barcoded 5' primer and a J-beta primer mix, a second PCR was run for roughly 6 to 11 cycles. TCRdb reprocessed the 5' RACE reads via MiXCR and lists one record per CDR3 protein. The sample comprises roughly 860,000 distinct CDR3 sequences, 62% of which are singletons, and 25% to 35% rests with the top ten. Peripheral blood, about 10 milliliters per donor, was collected. A minimum of 5.5 micrograms of total RNA was extracted per sample.

Sequences were obtained from blood. The chain combines TRBV7-8 with TRBJ1-5; 7 positions match TRBD1. This TCR came from a man between 25 and 39 years old in good health. CDR3 amino acids: CASSVDRAQPQHF. Written as DNA, the CDR3 is TGTGCCAGCAGCGTTGACAGGGCTCAGCCCCAGCATTTT.